This section outlines one T cell receptor (beta chain) sequence together with its context. Its cognate antigen is unknown. The sample is drawn from a study of cytomegalovirus exposure and HLA in healthy donors. The study, taken as a whole, reports: The Asian-associated ancestry cluster reportedly had fewer N-insertions than the roughly 700-donor mean in a later analysis. Earlier analysis yielded a pattern in which most TCR beta V segments were productive about 87% or about 30% of the time.

The donors (healthy individuals) were bone marrow donors. Whereas donors were nominally healthy upon sampling, unrecorded immune exposures were probable. Trimming stripped 0 bases from V and 0 bases from J, with 9 bases between. The CDR3 extends over 16 amino acids. Germline loops: CDR1 LGHNA, CDR2 YSLEER. Primers: 60 Vbeta forward and 13 Jbeta reverse. Profiled with immunoSEQ multiplex PCR; TCRdb holds only in-frame clones, not every one. The sample has more than 90,000 clones, around 80% seen once. Sequencing was performed on PBMCs. The sequence was obtained from a woman aged 60 to 75 in good health and CMV-seronegative. The chain has TRBV4-3 and TRBJ2-1; maybe TRBD2 (6 bases). The chain's CDR3 is CASSQDRESSYNEQFF. CDR3 bases: TGCGCCAGCAGCCAAGATCGGGAGAGCTCCTACAATGAGCAGTTCTTC.